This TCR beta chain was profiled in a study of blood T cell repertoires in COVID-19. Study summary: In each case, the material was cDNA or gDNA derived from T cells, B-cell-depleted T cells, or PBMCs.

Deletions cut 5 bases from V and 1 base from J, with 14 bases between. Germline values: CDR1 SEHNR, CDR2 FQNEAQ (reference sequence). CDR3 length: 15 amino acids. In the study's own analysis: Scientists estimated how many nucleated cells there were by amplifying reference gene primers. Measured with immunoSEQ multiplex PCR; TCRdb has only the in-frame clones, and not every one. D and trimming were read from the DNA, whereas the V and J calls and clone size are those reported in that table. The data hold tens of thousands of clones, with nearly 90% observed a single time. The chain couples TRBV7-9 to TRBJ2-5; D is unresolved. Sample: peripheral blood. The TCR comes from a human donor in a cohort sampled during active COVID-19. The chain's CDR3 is CASSPAEWVQETQYF. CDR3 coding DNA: TGTGCCAGCAGCCCGGCGGAGTGGGTCCAAGAGACCCAGTACTTC.